The T cell receptor beta chain described here comes from a study of cytomegalovirus exposure and HLA in healthy donors. The overall study: The platform used for the roughly 130 validation repertoires matched that of the roughly 630 first-cohort repertoires, a later analysis reported. General observations from the study: Most TCR sequences proved rare, with some public TCRs found in many donors. Researchers catalogued 160 or so TCR beta chains as cytomegalovirus-associated.

V lost 1 base and J 9 bases, leaving 16 bases between the germline ends. The CDR3 length is 15 residues. Germline assignment: CDR1 SGHNT and CDR2 YYREEE (reference sequence). The count of this clone is one. The antigen is undetermined. TCRdb keeps only in-frame clones here, not all; method: immunoSEQ multiplex PCR. The sample includes 100,000 to 150,000 clones, approximately 89% of them seen just once. The chain links TRBV5-4 to TRBJ2-2; D perhaps matches TRBD2 (6 bases). Sequencing was performed on PBMCs. This clonotype was obtained from a woman between 18 and 29 years old in good health and CMV-seronegative. In DNA, the CDR3 is TGTGCCAGCAGCTTGCCGGGAGAGAGTGCCCGGGAGCTGTTTTTT. Encoded protein: CASSLPGESARELFF.